The 5 T cell receptor beta chains given below trace back to one sample, sequenced in a study of cytomegalovirus exposure and HLA in healthy donors. The PCR contained 60 Vbeta and 13 Jbeta primers. Generated by immunoSEQ multiplex PCR, the TCRdb table keeps only in-frame clones and is missing some. The data contain roughly 160,000 clones, approximately 75% of them singletons. Material: PBMCs. The receptors derive from a man over 45 in good health and CMV-seropositive.

This chain joins TRBV6-5 and TRBJ2-7; D is uncertain. The CDR3 has 13 amino acids. Germline assignment: CDR1 MNHEY and CDR2 SVGAGI. V lost 5 bases to trimming and J lost 5 bases, with 13 bases between them. As DNA, the CDR3 is TGTGCCAGCAGTGAAGGTGGGCAAAACGAGCAGTACTTC. Translating gives CASSEGGQNEQYF.

With respect to this clone: At the DNA level, this CDR3 is encoded by other sequences in the same sample as well. The chain combines TRBV4-2 with TRBJ2-5; D possibly corresponds to TRBD2 (6 bases). V was trimmed by 0 bases and J by 5 bases, leaving 10 bases between them. The CDR3 has 14 residues. Germline loops: CDR1 LGHNA, CDR2 YNFKEQ. The CDR3 region is CASSQDLAGETQYF. CDR3 DNA: TGTGCCAGCAGCCAAGATCTGGCGGGGGAGACCCAGTACTTC.

The chain's CDR3 is CASSLTQTSGVYNEQFF. Written as DNA, the CDR3 is TGTGCCAGCAGCTTAACCCAGACTAGCGGGGTTTACAATGAGCAGTTCTTC. The J gene is TRBJ2-1, the V gene TRBV7-3; 11 bases are shared with TRBD2. The ends lost 0 bases at V and 4 bases at J; junction bases unmatched: 5. Germline V gives CDR1 SGHTA, CDR2 FQGTGA. This CDR3 region has 17 residues.

The chain has TRBV14 and TRBJ1-2, with D maybe TRBD1 (5 bases). This CDR3 has 13 residues. Germline lookup yields CDR1 SGHDN and CDR2 FVKESK. V lost 3 bases and J 7 bases, leaving 12 bases between the germline ends. The CDR3 loop reads CASSHSGGGGYTF. The CDR3 DNA sequence: TGTGCCAGCAGCCACTCCGGGGGTGGTGGCTACACCTTC.

As for this clone: The identical CDR3 is also encoded by other nucleotide sequences in the sample. This chain links TRBV7-2 with TRBJ1-2, with 10 nucleotides matching TRBD1. V lost 5 bases, J lost 4 bases, and 4 bases stayed unmatched. Germline V gene data show CDR1 as SGHTA and CDR2 as FQGNSA. The CDR3 sequence is 14 residues long. The CDR3 DNA reads as TGTGCCAGCAGCCCGGGACAGGGGCGCTATGGCTACACCTTC. Its translation: CASSPGQGRYGYTF.